This T cell receptor (beta chain) was sequenced in a study of beta chain features in type 1 diabetes. The authors reverse transcribed all of the isolated RNA, so sequencing captured expressed TCRB transcripts. Here immunoSEQ multiplex PCR was the method, and the copy in TCRdb shows in-frame clones only, minus some. The sample shows roughly 330,000 clones, approximately 11% of them seen only once. The CDR3 has 15 amino acids. Germline-derived CDR1 and CDR2 are SEHNR and FQNEAQ (reference sequence). Losses at the gene ends were 2 bases for V and 4 bases for J; bases not matched to a gene: 6. The TCR sequence derives from a woman aged 25 to 39 in good health. The source material was naive CD4+ T cells from blood. The chain carries TRBV7-9 and TRBJ2-7; 9 bases match TRBD1. CDR3 coding DNA: TGTGCCAGCAGCTTACCGACAGGGGGAGCGTACGAGCAGTACTTC. It codes for CASSLPTGGAYEQYF.